This TCR beta chain was identified during a study of blood T cell repertoires in COVID-19. Study background: The study drew acute and convalescent COVID-19 samples from the United States, Italy and Spain.

Here immunoSEQ multiplex PCR was the method, and the copy in TCRdb shows in-frame clones only, minus some. There are fewer than 250,000 clones in the sample; 85% to 90% occur only once, and roughly 2% lies in the top ten. Germline V gene data show CDR1 as MNHEY and CDR2 as SVGEGT. The CDR3 extends over 14 amino acids. Between the trimmed V and J ends, which lost 0 bases and 0 bases, there was a span of 4 bases. The sample comprised peripheral blood. The chain combines TRBV6-2 or TRBV6-3 with TRBJ2-3, with D hard to call. The source of this sequence is a woman between 45 and 60 years old with acute or convalescent COVID-19. CDR3 amino acids: CASSYSTSTDTQYF. DNA for the CDR3: TGTGCCAGCAGTTACTCGACTAGCACAGATACGCAGTATTTT.